This T cell receptor (beta chain) is drawn from a study of kidney transplant recipient with SARS-CoV-2 infection. This clonotype was found many times. The CDR3 extends over 17 amino acids. In TCRdb, the reads were re-called with MiXCR into one record per CDR3 protein. The profile shows roughly 250,000 distinct CDR3 sequences, 25% to 35% of them singletons. The V gene is TRBV12-2, the J gene TRBJ1-2. TRBV12-2 is termed a pseudogene. Here the sequenced sample was a blood sample, taken at baseline and between days 110 and 120 from a kidney transplant recipient. The TCR comes from a male patient aged 25-45 years who had COVID-19 and was a kidney transplant recipient. The graft donor may be the source of some T cells. CDR3 sequence: CASRCWLTPRKTYGYTF. For the CDR3, the DNA is TGTGCAAGTCGCTGCTGGCTGACTCCACGAAAGACCTATGGCTACACCTTC.